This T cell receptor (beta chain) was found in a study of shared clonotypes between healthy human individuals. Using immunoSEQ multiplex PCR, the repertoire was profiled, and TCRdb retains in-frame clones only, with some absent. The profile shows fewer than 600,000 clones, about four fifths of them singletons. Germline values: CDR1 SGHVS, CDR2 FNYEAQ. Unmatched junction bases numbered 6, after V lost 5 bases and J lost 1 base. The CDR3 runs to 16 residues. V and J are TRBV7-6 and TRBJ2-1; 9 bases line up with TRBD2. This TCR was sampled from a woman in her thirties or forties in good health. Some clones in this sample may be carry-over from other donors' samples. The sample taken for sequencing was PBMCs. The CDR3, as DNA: TGTGCCAGCAGCCCCATAGCGGGAGAGTCCTACAATGAGCAGTTCTTC. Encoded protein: CASSPIAGESYNEQFF. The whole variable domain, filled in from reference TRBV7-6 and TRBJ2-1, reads GAGVSQSPRYKVTKRGQDVALRCDPISGHVSLYWYRQALGQGPEFLTYFNYEAQQDKSGLPNDRFSAERPEGSISTLTIQRTEQRDSAMYRCASSPIAGESYNEQFFGPGTRLTVL.